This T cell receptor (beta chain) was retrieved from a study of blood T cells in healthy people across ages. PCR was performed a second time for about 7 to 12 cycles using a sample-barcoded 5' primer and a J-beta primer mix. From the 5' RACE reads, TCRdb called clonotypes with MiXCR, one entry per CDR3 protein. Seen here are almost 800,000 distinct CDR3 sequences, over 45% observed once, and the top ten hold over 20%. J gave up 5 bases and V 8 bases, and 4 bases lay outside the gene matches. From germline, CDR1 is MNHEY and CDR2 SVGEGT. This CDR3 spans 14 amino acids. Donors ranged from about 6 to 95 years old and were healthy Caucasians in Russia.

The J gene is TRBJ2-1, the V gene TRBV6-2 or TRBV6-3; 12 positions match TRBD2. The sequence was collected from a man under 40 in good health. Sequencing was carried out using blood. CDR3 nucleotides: TGTGCCAGCTCGGCTAGCGGGAGGGACAATGAGCAGTTCTTC. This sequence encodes CASSASGRDNEQFF.